These 10 T cell receptor beta chains were all obtained from the same sample, sequenced in a study of OX40 agonist ivuxolimab in advanced cancers. Some clones are missing from TCRdb's copy, which holds only in-frame ones; the method was immunoSEQ multiplex PCR. In the table there are 70,000 or so clones, more than 80% of which are singletons. The sequencing here drew on CD4+ or CD8+ T cells sorted from blood, taken in a trial of the OX40 agonist ivuxolimab. Source of these receptors: an adult with an advanced solid tumor such as melanoma, head and neck, liver or kidney cancer.

The CDR3, as DNA: TGTGCCAGTAGTACAAGACTAGCGGGAGGGCTCACAGATACGCAGTATTTT. This codes for CASSTRLAGGLTDTQYF. The chain uses TRBV19 and TRBJ2-3; 14 nucleotides line up with TRBD2. The CDR3 contains 17 residues. With 4 bases clipped from V and 2 bases from J, the junction kept 5 bases outside the gene matches. Germline values: CDR1 LNHDA, CDR2 SQIVND (reference sequence). The full variable domain, with the rest looked up from reference TRBV19 and TRBJ2-3, is DGGITQSPKYLFRKEGQNVTLSCEQNLNHDAMYWYRQDPGQGLRLIYYSQIVNDFQKGDIAEGYSVSREKKESFPLTVTSAQKNPTAFYLCASSTRLAGGLTDTQYFGPGTRLTVL.

CDR3 bases: TGCGCCAGCAGCTTGGCTCTACAGGGTAGGGATGAAGCTTTCTTT. It is translated as CASSLALQGRDEAFF. V is TRBV5-1 and J is TRBJ1-1, with D tentatively TRBD1 (6 bases). The CDR3 has 15 amino acids. The germline V gene encodes CDR1 SGHRS and CDR2 YFSETQ. V was trimmed by 0 bases and J by 7 bases, leaving 16 bases between them.

The rearrangement joins TRBV11-2 to TRBJ2-5; 9 nucleotides match TRBD2. The CDR3 runs to 15 residues. J was trimmed by 2 bases and V by 1 base; bases with no gene match: 2. From germline, CDR1 is SGHAT and CDR2 FQNNGV. The CDR3 protein is CASSLAAGGQETQYF. DNA for the CDR3: TGTGCCAGCAGCTTAGCGGCGGGGGGGCAAGAGACCCAGTACTTC.

The chain has TRBV12-5 and TRBJ2-5; 7 nucleotides match TRBD1. The germline gives CDR1 LGHNT, CDR2 FRNRAP. V was pared by 5 bases and J by 0 bases, with 3 bases of the junction left unmatched. This CDR3 region has 14 residues. CDR3 amino acids: CASGKGTDQETQYF. CDR3 nucleotides: TGTGCTAGTGGTAAGGGGACAGACCAAGAGACCCAGTACTTC.

This chain uses TRBV11-2 with TRBJ2-1; 9 nucleotides match TRBD1. CDR1 is SGHAT, CDR2 FQNNGV, per germline. After removal of 0 bases from V and 7 bases from J, the junction contained 4 bases not matched to a gene. There are 15 residues in the CDR3. The CDR3 bases are TGTGCCAGCAGCTTAGACCGGGACAGGGTAAATGAGCAGTTCTTC. Translated: CASSLDRDRVNEQFF.

This chain links TRBV18 with TRBJ2-4; D remains ambiguous. Germline loops: CDR1 KGHSH, CDR2 LQKENI. The V end lost 0 bases, the J end lost 10 bases, and 10 bases lay between the germline ends. This CDR3 spans 13 amino acids. The CDR3 region has the DNA TGTGCCAGCTCACCACCGAGCATGGGGATTCAGTACTTC. Protein product: CASSPPSMGIQYF. The full variable domain, with the rest looked up from reference TRBV18 and TRBJ2-4, is NAGVMQNPRHLVRRRGQEARLRCSPMKGHSHVYWYRQLPEEGLKFMVYLQKENIIDESGMPKERFSAEFPKEGPSILRIQQVVRGDSAAYFCASSPPSMGIQYFGAGTRLSVL.

V is TRBV5-4 and J is TRBJ2-1; 7 nucleotides match TRBD2. Trimming cost V 0 bases and J 3 bases; bases outside gene matches: 3. Germline CDR1 SGHNT, CDR2 YYREEE (reference sequence). The CDR3 has 15 residues. The CDR3 nucleotides read TGTGCCAGCAGCTTGGCCTGGACTAGCTACAATGAGCAGTTCTTC. Translation gives CASSLAWTSYNEQFF.

The chain is built from TRBV19 and TRBJ2-5; the D gene is possibly TRBD1 (5 bases). The DNA end lines up better with TRBJ2-7; the J call may be wrong. This CDR3 has 11 residues. In germline, CDR1 is LNHDA, CDR2 SQIVND (reference sequence). The CDR3 DNA sequence: TGTGCCAGTACCGACAGCTACGAGCAGTACTTC. It codes for CASTDSYEQYF.

The CDR3 nucleotides read TGTGCCAGCAGTGACAGGGCCTCGTACCAAGAGACCCAGTACTTC. This gives the protein CASSDRASYQETQYF. V usage is TRBV2 and J usage is TRBJ2-5; possibly TRBD1 for D (5 bases). The CDR3 is 15 residues long. The germline CDR1 and CDR2 sequences are SNHLY and FYNNEI. The V end was cut by 3 bases, the J end by 0 bases, with 11 bases between.

This clone came up once. V is TRBV11-1 and J is TRBJ2-7, with D perhaps TRBD1 (6 bases). V was clipped by 4 bases and J by 0 bases, with 10 bases between them. Germline V gives CDR1 SGHAT, CDR2 FQDESV (reference sequence). CDR3 size: 14 residues. CDR3 loop: CASSWTASSYEQYF. The CDR3 DNA sequence: TGTGCCAGCAGCTGGACAGCGAGCTCCTACGAGCAGTACTTC.